The clone carrying this T cell receptor (beta chain) was found once. The data were taken from a study of blood T cell repertoires in COVID-19. Method: immunoSEQ multiplex PCR; TCRdb's copy keeps in-frame clones and lacks some. The table has about 150,000 clones, about 80% seen once. Per the germline V gene, CDR1 is SGHRS and CDR2 is YFSETQ. This CDR3 comprises 17 residues. V gave up 1 base and J gave up 7 bases; unmatched junction bases: 12. The rearrangement links TRBV5-1 to TRBJ2-1; 9 positions agree with TRBD1. Sequencing input: peripheral blood. This sequence was found in a man aged 70-80 years with acute or convalescent COVID-19. Here the CDR3 reads CASSLTRLAGQGNEQFF. In nucleotides, the CDR3 is TGCGCCAGCAGCTTGACTCGGTTGGCGGGACAGGGAAATGAGCAGTTCTTC.